The rows below give T cell receptor beta chains drawn from one sample of a study of T cell responses to AZD1222 COVID-19 vaccine. Clones were sequenced by immunoSEQ multiplex PCR, and TCRdb holds only the in-frame ones, with some missing. The table has 90,000 to 130,000 clones, more than 90% seen once; the top ten hold more than 2%. Sequenced material: peripheral blood, taken 28 days after the second AZD1222 dose. These TCRs come from an adult who received the AZD1222 COVID-19 vaccine. Each CDR3 is given with its conserved first and last residue. Fields, in order: V gene, J gene, clone size, D gene, CDR3 protein, CDR3 DNA. D genes are given only for firm matches. Size values are once, few and many counts, or a class for expanded clones, and some rows have none.

TRBV7-9	TRBJ1-1	NA	TRBD1	CASSSWDRGANTEAFF	TGTGCCAGCAGCTCCTGGGACAGGGGTGCGAACACTGAAGCTTTCTTT
TRBV2	TRBJ2-1	NA	TRBD2	CASSGEGSGPYNEQFF	TGTGCCAGCAGTGGGGAGGGTTCGGGCCCCTACAATGAGCAGTTCTTC
TRBV29-1	TRBJ2-7	NA	NA	CSAGGGTDYGGYEQYF	TGCAGCGCCGGCGGAGGTACGGACTATGGAGGCTACGAGCAGTACTTC
TRBV10-2	TRBJ2-6	NA	NA	CASTGLSGANVLTF	TGCGCCAGTACAGGTCTTTCTGGGGCCAACGTCCTGACTTTC
TRBV9	TRBJ2-1	NA	NA	CASSVRTGYYEQFF	TGTGCCAGCAGCGTAAGGACTGGCTACTATGAGCAGTTCTTC
TRBV9	TRBJ2-5	once	TRBD2	CASSPIAGGWETQYF	TGTGCCAGCAGCCCCATAGCGGGGGGCTGGGAGACCCAGTACTTC
TRBV7-2	TRBJ1-5	once	NA	CASSDRILSNQPQHF	TGTGCCAGCAGCGATCGGATCTTGAGCAATCAGCCCCAGCATTTT
TRBV6-5	TRBJ2-5	NA	TRBD2	CASSYPTSGAETQYF	TGTGCCAGCAGTTACCCGACTAGCGGGGCAGAGACCCAGTACTTC
TRBV2	TRBJ1-2	NA	NA	CASSEWRGAGTGRGYTF	TGTGCCAGCAGTGAATGGCGAGGAGCAGGTACAGGGAGAGGCTACACCTTC
TRBV5-4	TRBJ2-7	once	NA	CASSATGPAGEQYF	TGTGCCAGCAGTGCGACAGGGCCGGCGGGGGAGCAGTACTTC
TRBV10-3	TRBJ2-2	NA	TRBD1	CAISRSGTGETGELFF	TGTGCCATCAGTAGATCCGGGACAGGTGAAACCGGGGAGCTGTTTTTT
TRBV4-1	TRBJ1-2	NA	NA	CASSPGRYYGYTF	TGCGCCAGCAGCCCGGGACGGTACTATGGCTACACCTTC
TRBV5-1	TRBJ2-2	NA	NA	CASSLWAGEGGELFF	TGCGCCAGCAGCTTGTGGGCAGGGGAAGGCGGGGAGCTGTTTTTT
TRBV5-1	TRBJ2-7	NA	TRBD1	CASSLGQGSYEQYF	TGCGCCAGCAGCTTGGGACAGGGGTCCTACGAGCAGTACTTC
TRBV6-2/TRBV6-3	TRBJ2-7	NA	TRBD2	CASSYPGTSGYEQYF	TGTGCCAGCAGTTACCCCGGGACTAGCGGCTACGAGCAGTACTTC
TRBV2	TRBJ2-3	NA	NA	CASSKTRTPDTQYF	TGTGCCAGCAGTAAGACTCGAACCCCAGATACGCAGTATTTT
TRBV10-1	TRBJ1-1	NA	NA	CASGAVNTEAFF	TGCGCCAGCGGGGCGGTGAACACTGAAGCTTTCTTT
TRBV7-2	TRBJ2-7	NA	NA	CANSLAGRSYEQYF	TGTGCCAACAGCTTAGCAGGACGCTCCTACGAGCAGTACTTC
TRBV5-1	TRBJ1-5	NA	NA	CASSLGGLSNQPQHF	TGCGCCAGCAGCTTGGGGGGACTTAGCAATCAGCCCCAGCATTTT
TRBV4-3	TRBJ2-2	once	TRBD1	CASRGTGAGTGELFF	TGCGCCAGCAGGGGTACAGGGGCGGGCACCGGGGAGCTGTTTTTT
TRBV3-1/TRBV3-2	TRBJ2-3	NA	NA	CASSQGTLGRTDTQYF	TGTGCCAGCAGCCAAGGGACACTAGGACGCACAGATACGCAGTATTTT
TRBV28	TRBJ2-7	once	TRBD2	CASSPSGGGYEQYF	TGTGCCAGCAGTCCCTCGGGAGGGGGCTACGAGCAGTACTTC
TRBV6-2/TRBV6-3	TRBJ2-1	NA	TRBD2	CASSPGLAGGPGNEQFF	TGTGCCAGCAGCCCCGGACTAGCGGGGGGGCCAGGCAATGAGCAGTTCTTC
TRBV7-9	TRBJ2-1	once	NA	CASSLGGDEQFF	TGTGCCAGCAGCTTGGGGGGCGATGAGCAGTTCTTC
TRBV6-4	TRBJ1-1	NA	TRBD1	CASSADRASEAFF	TGTGCCAGCAGTGCGGACAGGGCTTCTGAAGCTTTCTTT
TRBV10-3	TRBJ2-1	NA	NA	CAISSAGTNEQFF	TGTGCCATCAGTTCTGCAGGGACCAATGAGCAGTTCTTC
TRBV7-8	TRBJ1-2	NA	NA	CASTIQTGAYGYTF	TGTGCCAGCACCATACAGACAGGAGCCTATGGCTACACCTTC
TRBV7-2	TRBJ1-5	many	TRBD1	CASSFTGGSNQPQHF	TGTGCCAGCAGCTTCACAGGGGGGAGCAATCAGCCCCAGCATTTT
TRBV24-1	TRBJ2-5	NA	NA	CATPDQETQYF	TGTGCCACCCCAGATCAAGAGACCCAGTACTTC
TRBV7-2	TRBJ1-3	NA	NA	CASSLDGSGNTIYF	TGTGCCAGCAGCTTGGATGGGTCTGGAAACACCATATATTTT
TRBV19	TRBJ1-2	NA	TRBD1	CASSIQPGQGFHGYTF	TGTGCCAGTAGTATTCAACCGGGACAGGGGTTTCATGGCTACACCTTC
TRBV6-5	TRBJ2-7	NA	TRBD1	CASTDRPTWQYF	TGTGCCAGCACGGACAGGCCAACTTGGCAGTACTTC
TRBV5-1	TRBJ1-3	NA	NA	CASSPQGPRGNTIYF	TGCGCCAGCAGCCCACAGGGACCCCGAGGGAACACCATATATTTT
TRBV7-8	TRBJ1-5	NA	NA	CASSLWDYSNQPQHF	TGTGCCAGCAGCTTGTGGGATTATAGCAATCAGCCCCAGCATTTT
TRBV19	TRBJ2-1	NA	TRBD2	CASSPQRGDNEQFF	TGTGCCAGTAGTCCCCAGCGGGGGGACAATGAGCAGTTCTTC
TRBV19	TRBJ1-3	NA	NA	CASRGPGNTIYF	TGTGCCAGTAGAGGCCCTGGCAACACCATATATTTT
TRBV9	TRBJ1-1	NA	NA	CASSPRGGNTEAFF	TGTGCCAGCAGCCCCAGGGGCGGGAACACTGAAGCTTTCTTT
TRBV30	TRBJ2-2	NA	TRBD2	CARGGDLNTGELFF	TGTGCCCGCGGGGGGGACTTAAACACCGGGGAGCTGTTTTTT
TRBV7-2	TRBJ2-7	NA	NA	CASSSLGEQYF	TGTGCCAGCAGCTCTCTGGGCGAGCAGTACTTC
TRBV5-4	TRBJ2-2	NA	NA	CASSATGENRFRELFF	TGTGCCAGCAGCGCAACAGGAGAAAATAGATTCAGGGAGCTGTTTTTT
TRBV5-1	TRBJ1-4	few	TRBD1	CASSLRGHPTNEKLFF	TGCGCCAGCAGCTTGAGGGGGCATCCAACTAATGAAAAACTGTTTTTT
TRBV18	TRBJ2-2	few	TRBD1	CASSLGTVNTGELFF	TGTGCCAGCTCACTCGGGACAGTGAACACCGGGGAGCTGTTTTTT
TRBV2	TRBJ2-3	NA	TRBD2	CASSVTGSGLAGKDTQYF	TGTGCCAGCAGTGTGACAGGGTCAGGACTAGCGGGGAAGGATACGCAGTATTTT
TRBV11-2	TRBJ2-7	NA	TRBD1	CASSAYRGIHEQYF	TGTGCCAGCAGCGCCTACAGGGGTATCCACGAGCAGTACTTC
TRBV3-1/TRBV3-2	TRBJ2-7	NA	NA	CASSQDLQLEQYF	TGTGCCAGCAGCCAAGATCTGCAGCTCGAGCAGTACTTC
TRBV24-1	TRBJ1-5	NA	NA	CATSLQGNQPQHF	TGTGCCACCAGTTTACAAGGGAATCAGCCCCAGCATTTT
TRBV6-5	TRBJ2-5	NA	NA	CASSYLGQTQYF	TGTGCCAGCAGTTACTTGGGGCAGACCCAGTACTTC
TRBV12-3/TRBV12-4	TRBJ1-2	NA	NA	CASSLGQFYGYTF	TGTGCCAGCAGTTTGGGGCAGTTCTATGGCTACACCTTC
TRBV5-4	TRBJ2-2	NA	NA	CASSLLDTANGELFF	TGTGCCAGCAGCTTATTAGATACAGCCAACGGGGAGCTGTTTTTT
TRBV4-3	TRBJ2-2	NA	TRBD1	CASSRSGQGNTGELFF	TGCGCCAGCAGCCGTTCGGGACAGGGGAACACCGGGGAGCTGTTTTTT
TRBV5-4	TRBJ2-5	once	TRBD1	CASSSAGGEVTQYF	TGTGCCAGCAGCTCCGCAGGGGGTGAAGTGACCCAGTACTTC
TRBV14	TRBJ2-3	NA	NA	CASSLFPGGLSSTDTQYF	TGTGCCAGCAGCCTCTTTCCGGGGGGCCTCTCTAGCACAGATACGCAGTATTTT
TRBV7-7	TRBJ2-7	NA	TRBD1	CASSSPGQGMPSSYEQYF	TGTGCTAGCAGCTCCCCGGGACAGGGTATGCCAAGTTCCTACGAGCAGTACTTC
TRBV4-3	TRBJ1-3	NA	NA	CASSQTRAGNTIYF	TGCGCCAGCAGCCAAACCAGGGCCGGAAACACCATATATTTT
TRBV4-3	TRBJ2-1	NA	NA	CASSQGTGTYNEQFF	TGCGCCAGCAGCCAAGGGACGGGGACCTACAATGAGCAGTTCTTC
TRBV5-4	TRBJ1-2	NA	TRBD1	CASSSPNRDRAYGYTF	TGTGCCAGCAGCTCACCGAACCGGGACAGGGCCTATGGCTACACCTTC